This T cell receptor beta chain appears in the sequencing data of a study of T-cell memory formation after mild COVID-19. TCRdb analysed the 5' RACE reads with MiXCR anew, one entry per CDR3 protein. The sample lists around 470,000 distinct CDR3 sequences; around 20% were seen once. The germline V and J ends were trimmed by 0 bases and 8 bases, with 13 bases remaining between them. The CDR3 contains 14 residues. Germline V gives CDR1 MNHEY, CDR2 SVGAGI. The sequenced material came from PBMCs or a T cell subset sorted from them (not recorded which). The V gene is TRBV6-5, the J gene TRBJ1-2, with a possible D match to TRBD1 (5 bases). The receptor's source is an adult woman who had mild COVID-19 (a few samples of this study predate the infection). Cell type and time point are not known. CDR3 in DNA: TGTGCCAGCAGTTACTCGCCCACTGCAGGGGGCTACACCTTC. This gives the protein CASSYSPTAGGYTF.